The present T cell receptor beta chain was sequenced within a study of T cell repertoires in cytomegalovirus infection. In its sample, this clonotype was seen a few times. Its antigen is not known. Trimming took off 0 bases at V and 7 bases at J, with 12 bases between the two ends. CDR3 size: 14 residues. Germline lookup yields CDR1 MNHEY and CDR2 SVGAGI. TCRdb used MiXCR to reprocess the reads, holding one entry per CDR3 protein. The table records around 300,000 distinct CDR3 sequences, roughly a fifth of them present only once. Here the sequenced sample was cultured PBMCs, taken from culture after CMV antigen stimulation. This clonotype was sampled from a human donor in good health (CMV status not recorded). Some clones in this sample may be carry-over from other donors' samples. The V call is TRBV6-5, the J call TRBJ1-1; tentatively, D is TRBD1 (5 bases). CDR3 nucleotide sequence: TGTGCCAGCAGTTACTCGGGGACGGAGGGTGAAGCTTTCTTT. Translating gives CASSYSGTEGEAFF.